A few counts support the clone carrying this T cell receptor (beta chain). The sample is drawn from a study of blood T cell repertoires in COVID-19. Method: immunoSEQ multiplex PCR; TCRdb's copy keeps in-frame clones and lacks some. Of 250,000 or so clones in the sample, just under 85% are singletons; the top ten hold roughly 10%. This CDR3 spans 16 amino acids. Looked up from germline, CDR1 is SSHAT and CDR2 is FNYEAQ (reference sequence). Trimming stripped 1 base from V and 0 bases from J, with 9 bases between. The chain is built from TRBV7-7 and TRBJ2-2; weak D call: TRBD1 (6 bases). The TCR comes from a man older than 75 with acute or convalescent COVID-19. The sequencing sample was made of peripheral blood. CDR3 protein: CASSLGQAANTGELFF. Written as DNA, the CDR3 is TGTGCCAGCAGCTTAGGACAGGCGGCGAACACCGGGGAGCTGTTTTTT.